These 22 T cell receptor beta chains were sequenced from one sample in a study of OX40 agonist ivuxolimab in advanced cancers. The method was immunoSEQ multiplex PCR; TCRdb's version includes in-frame clones alone and lacks a portion of them. The sample has nearly 80,000 clones; 84% are singletons. The sequenced sample was CD4+ or CD8+ T cells sorted from blood, obtained in a trial of the OX40 agonist ivuxolimab. The source of these receptors is an adult with an advanced solid tumor such as melanoma, head and neck, liver or kidney cancer.

The V call is TRBV19, the J call TRBJ1-2; 8 bases line up with TRBD1. Germline V gene lookup returns CDR1 LNHDA and CDR2 SQIVND (reference sequence). V was clipped by 6 bases and J by 3 bases; unmatched bases: 6. The CDR3 length is 14 residues. The CDR3, as DNA: TGTGCCAGTAGAAGGACAGGGAAGGACTATGGCTACACCTTC. Protein product: CASRRTGKDYGYTF.

This clone has a handful of counts. This chain links TRBV11-2 with TRBJ1-5; D may be TRBD1 (5 bases). Germline-derived CDR1 and CDR2 are SGHAT and FQNNGV. The CDR3 runs to 13 residues. Trimming took 5 bases from V and 6 from J, leaving 11 bases between them. CDR3 loop: CASSLRESQPQHF. The CDR3 DNA reads TGTGCCAGCAGCCTCAGGGAGAGTCAGCCCCAGCATTTT.

The sample holds one count of this clone. The J gene is TRBJ2-2, the V gene TRBV4-3; D remains ambiguous. This CDR3 is built from 17 residues. V was shortened by 0 bases and J by 6 bases, with 17 bases between the two germline ends. In germline, CDR1 is LGHNA, CDR2 YSLEER. In DNA form, the CDR3 reads TGCGCCAGCAGCCAAGATGGCGGCTTTTGGCAACCCGGGGAGCTGTTTTTT. Its translation is CASSQDGGFWQPGELFF.

The genes are TRBV15 and TRBJ1-1; D is unclear. CDR1 and CDR2 from the germline V gene are LNHNV and YYDKDF (reference sequence). This CDR3 spans 12 amino acids. Trimming took off 6 bases at V and 7 bases at J, with 12 bases between the two ends. CDR3 in DNA: TGTGCCACCAGTCTCCGTCGGGATGAAGCTTTCTTT. This codes for CATSLRRDEAFF.

This chain links TRBV7-9 with TRBJ2-3, with D perhaps being TRBD1 or TRBD2 (5 bases each). Germline V lookup: CDR1 SEHNR, CDR2 FQNEAQ (reference sequence). Trimming cost V 3 bases and J 1 base, with 11 bases left between them. CDR3 length: 15 amino acids. CDR3 region: CASSFGTERTDTQYF. As DNA, the CDR3 is TGTGCCAGCAGCTTCGGGACGGAACGCACAGATACGCAGTATTTT.

The chain combines TRBV7-9 with TRBJ2-3; D ambiguous. V lost 10 bases and J lost 2, with 19 bases in between. CDR1 and CDR2 from the germline V gene are SEHNR and FQNEAQ (reference sequence). This CDR3 comprises 15 residues. The DNA of the CDR3 is TGTGCCATCTCAGGCCTCCCTATGGACACAGATACGCAGTATTTT. The encoded protein is CAISGLPMDTDTQYF.

CDR3 protein: CASSHGQKTNEKLFF. CDR3 in DNA: TGTGCCAGCAGCCACGGACAGAAAACTAATGAAAAACTGTTTTTT. The V call is TRBV7-9, the J call TRBJ1-4, with a tentative D call TRBD1 (6 bases). The CDR3 loop spans 15 amino acids. The V gene's germline CDR1 is SEHNR and CDR2 FQNEAQ (reference sequence). V was pared by 5 bases and J by 1 base, with 11 bases between.

The chain joins TRBV6-5 to TRBJ1-2; D gene unclear. The CDR3 spans 14 residues. The ends were cut back, 6 bases at V and 3 bases at J, with 14 bases in the middle. Germline V gene data show CDR1 as MNHEY and CDR2 as SVGAGI. The CDR3 coding sequence is TGTGCCAGCAGGAGTGGCGGTCCACACTATGGCTACACCTTC. It yields the protein CASRSGGPHYGYTF.

The V and J genes are TRBV5-6 and TRBJ1-4; 10 nucleotides line up with TRBD1. The CDR3 covers 15 residues. CDR1 and CDR2 from the germline V gene are SGHDT and YYEEEE. The trim removed 4 bases at V and 6 bases at J, leaving 6 bases unmatched. CDR3 nucleotide sequence: TGTGCCAGCAGCCGCACCGGGACAGGGGATGAAAAACTGTTTTTT. Its protein is CASSRTGTGDEKLFF. The full variable domain, completed using reference TRBV5-6 and TRBJ1-4, is DAGVTQSPTHLIKTRGQQVTLRCSPKSGHDTVSWYQQALGQGPQFIFQYYEEEERQRGNFPDRFSGHQFPNYSSELNVNALLLGDSALYLCASSRTGTGDEKLFFGSGTQLSVL.

The chain recombines TRBV6-6 with TRBJ1-3; 8 bases map to TRBD1. The CDR3 runs to 15 residues. The trim removed 5 bases at V and 3 bases at J, leaving 6 bases unmatched. The germline V gene has CDR1 MNHNY and CDR2 SVGAGI (reference sequence). CDR3 in amino acids: CASSRTGGGGNTIYF. Written as DNA, the CDR3 is TGTGCCAGCAGTCGTACAGGGGGAGGTGGAAACACCATATATTTT.

V is TRBV12-5 and J is TRBJ2-7; 8 bases line up with TRBD2. Trimming cost V 6 bases and J 4 bases; bases outside gene matches: 20. In germline, CDR1 is LGHNT, CDR2 FRNRAP. The CDR3 runs 18 residues. The CDR3 DNA is TGTGCTAGTGGGAAACAATCCCTGACGAGACTAGCGTATTACGAGCAGTACTTC. It yields the protein CASGKQSLTRLAYYEQYF.

This chain joins TRBV5-1 and TRBJ1-3; D remains ambiguous. The ends were cut back, 0 bases at V and 0 bases at J, with 13 bases in the middle. The CDR3 runs to 17 residues. CDR1 is SGHRS, CDR2 YFSETQ, per germline. The CDR3 here is CASSLEPGWVSGNTIYF. For the CDR3, the DNA is TGCGCCAGCAGCTTGGAGCCAGGCTGGGTCTCTGGAAACACCATATATTTT.

This clone was seen once. The sample carries other DNA sequences with the same CDR3. The gene calls are TRBV5-1 and TRBJ1-1; the D gene is possibly TRBD1 (5 bases). The ends were cut back, 4 bases at V and 2 bases at J, with 15 bases in the middle. CDR1 and CDR2 (germline): SGHRS, YFSETQ. This CDR3 has 15 amino acids. This CDR3 reads CASSRTGTVNTEAFF. CDR3 in DNA: TGCGCCAGCAGCAGGACCGGGACGGTCAACACTGAAGCTTTCTTT. Based on the CDR3 plus reference TRBV5-1 and TRBJ1-1, the full variable domain is KAGVTQTPRYLIKTRGQQVTLSCSPISGHRSVSWYQQTPGQGLQFLFEYFSETQRNKGNFPGRFSGRQFSNSRSEMNVSTLELGDSALYLCASSRTGTVNTEAFFGQGTRLTVV.

This clone was recorded a few times. The genes are TRBV18 and TRBJ1-5, with 7 bases fitting TRBD1. Losses at the gene ends were 3 bases for V and 1 base for J; bases not matched to a gene: 3. The CDR3 runs to 15 residues. CDR1 and CDR2 from the germline V gene are KGHSH and LQKENI. CDR3: CASSPSQGSNQPQHF. The CDR3 DNA follows: TGTGCCAGCTCACCCTCACAGGGGAGCAATCAGCCCCAGCATTTT.

The chain combines TRBV6-5 with TRBJ1-6, with D hard to call. The V and J ends lost 7 bases and 8 bases respectively, with 12 bases between them. Germline CDR1 and CDR2: MNHEY and SVGAGI. The CDR3 totals 13 residues. The CDR3 loop reads CASIPTPDSPLHF. In nucleotides, the CDR3 is TGTGCCAGCATCCCAACGCCGGATTCACCCCTCCACTTT.

The rearrangement joins TRBV7-2 to TRBJ2-2; D uncertain. The CDR3 has 15 amino acids. The V gene lost 3 bases and the J gene lost 3 bases, with 11 bases spanning the gap. The germline gives CDR1 SGHTA, CDR2 FQGNSA. CDR3 DNA sequence: TGTGCCAGCAGCTTGGGCCTAGGCGACACCGGGGAGCTGTTTTTT. Its protein product is CASSLGLGDTGELFF.

This clone is a singleton in its sample. This sequence joins TRBV19 and TRBJ1-2, with 7 bases fitting TRBD1. Trimming removed 10 bases from V and 6 bases from J; junction bases left unmatched: 5. The germline gives CDR1 LNHDA, CDR2 SQIVND (reference sequence). The CDR3 covers 11 residues. The CDR3 coding sequence is TGTGCCACCCACAGGGGTAATGGCTACACCTTC. It codes for CATHRGNGYTF.

The chain links TRBV18 to TRBJ1-2; 8 bases agree with TRBD1. Per the germline V gene, CDR1 is KGHSH and CDR2 is LQKENI. The CDR3 consists of 14 residues. Trimming took 3 bases from V and 6 from J; bases not matched to a gene: 6. The CDR3 here is CASSPGTGFDGYTF. DNA of the CDR3: TGTGCCAGCTCACCTGGGACAGGCTTCGATGGCTACACCTTC.

The rearrangement joins TRBV11-2 to TRBJ2-3; 12 positions match TRBD2. The V and J ends lost 5 bases and 3 bases, in that order; junction bases with no gene match: 12. This CDR3 is built from 18 residues. From germline, CDR1 is SGHAT and CDR2 FQNNGV. The CDR3 DNA sequence: TGTGCCAGCAGCCCCCTTCTAGCGGGGGGGGGATTGACAGATACGCAGTATTTT. Translated, it gives CASSPLLAGGGLTDTQYF.

The rearrangement joins TRBV4-3 to TRBJ2-7; 9 bases align to TRBD2. Germline values: CDR1 LGHNA, CDR2 YSLEER. The CDR3 runs 15 residues. Trimming removed 0 bases from V and 5 bases from J; junction bases left unmatched: 5. CDR3 nucleotides: TGCGCCAGCAGCCAAGAAGGTAGCGGGGGCGACGAGCAGTACTTC. Protein product: CASSQEGSGGDEQYF.

The chain couples TRBV5-1 to TRBJ1-1, with a weak D call TRBD1 (5 bases). V was trimmed by 7 bases and J by 1 base, leaving 8 bases between them. Germline lookup yields CDR1 SGHRS and CDR2 YFSETQ. This CDR3 has 12 residues. CDR3 protein: CASGDGNTEAFF. CDR3 coding DNA: TGCGCCAGCGGGGACGGGAACACTGAAGCTTTCTTT.

The chain combines TRBV7-9 with TRBJ2-1; 8 bases align to TRBD1. V shed 4 bases, J shed 1 base, and the junction held 15 bases outside the gene matches. The germline V gene has CDR1 SEHNR and CDR2 FQNEAQ (reference sequence). The CDR3 contains 19 residues. The CDR3 DNA is TGTGCCAGCAGCTCATCCTTAGGGATACAGGGGGGATCCTACAATGAGCAGTTCTTC. It specifies CASSSSLGIQGGSYNEQFF.